The 13 T cell receptor beta chains below all came from one sample that was sequenced in a study of T cells expressing NK-cell markers. Reanalyzing the 5' RACE reads, TCRdb keeps one entry per CDR3 protein, without DNA. This repertoire includes 440,000 or so distinct CDR3 sequences. The sequenced material came from blood T cells: a sorted CD56 or NKG2C T cell subset, CD4+ or CD8+ T cells, or bulk PBMC T cells (not recorded which). The receptors were gathered from a woman between 18 and 69 years old in good health.

The CDR3 loop is CASALWGINEQFF. This rearrangement joins TRBV12-5 to TRBJ2-1; the TCRdb D gene call, TRBD1, has no DNA to confirm it. Germline CDR1 LGHNT, CDR2 FRNRAP. CDR3 length equals 13 residues.

The chain has TRBV20-1 and TRBJ2-7. The germline CDR1 and CDR2 sequences are DFQATT and SNEGSKA (reference sequence). The CDR3 contains 15 residues. The CDR3 reads CSAEPVGPSSYEQYF.

The CDR3 reads CASSEWGRGQTDTQYF. The gene calls are TRBV25-1 and TRBJ2-3; TCRdb returns TRBD1, unconfirmable since there is no DNA. Germline CDR1 MGHDK, CDR2 SYGVNS. The CDR3 is 16 amino acids.

The chain employs TRBV10-3 and TRBJ1-2. Looked up from germline, CDR1 is ENHRY and CDR2 is SYGVKD. The CDR3 totals 15 residues. The CDR3 here is CAISEAAATVYGYTF.

The chain carries TRBV29-1 and TRBJ2-3; the TCRdb D gene call, TRBD2, has no DNA to confirm it. This CDR3 comprises 15 residues. Germline V lookup: CDR1 SQVTM, CDR2 ANQGSEA. The CDR3 is CSVLGLAASTDTQYF.

The rearrangement links TRBV11-2 to TRBJ2-1. The CDR3 totals 13 residues. Germline CDR1 reads SGHAT; CDR2 reads FQNNGV. The CDR3: CASGEIPNNEQFF.

CDR3 in amino acids: CASSLDGTYGYTF. V usage is TRBV5-1 and J usage is TRBJ1-2. The CDR3 is made up of 13 amino acids. The germline V gene has CDR1 SGHRS and CDR2 YFSETQ.

The genes are TRBV6-2 or TRBV6-3 and TRBJ2-3; TCRdb designates TRBD2, a call that cannot be tested without DNA. CDR3 length: 15 residues. The germline CDR1 and CDR2 sequences are MNHEY and SVGEGT. The chain's CDR3 is CASSYMASLTDTQYF.

The V call is TRBV12-3 or TRBV12-4, the J call TRBJ2-1. The length of the CDR3 is 13 residues. The chain's CDR3 is CASSLTDYNEQFF.

The V and J genes are TRBV6-2 or TRBV6-3 and TRBJ2-5; TCRdb outputs TRBD1, but without DNA this stays unchecked. The CDR3 is 12 amino acids. CDR1 and CDR2 from the germline V gene are MNHEY and SVGEGT. The CDR3 is CASSPAYQTQYF.

The chain uses TRBV11-2 and TRBJ2-7; as DNA is missing, the TRBD2 call by TCRdb cannot be tested. The CDR3 has 16 residues. CDR1 SGHAT and CDR2 FQNNGV come from the germline V gene. The chain's CDR3 is CASSTLSGRPLTEQYF.

The chain recombines TRBV3-1 with TRBJ1-3; checking the TCRdb D call of TRBD1 is not possible without DNA. Per germline, CDR1 LGHDT and CDR2 YNNKEL (reference sequence). This CDR3 contains 12 residues. The CDR3 reads CASTRQGDTIYF.

V is TRBV5-1 and J is TRBJ2-7; with no DNA, the TCRdb D assignment of TRBD1 cannot be verified. Germline CDR1 is SGHRS and CDR2 is YFSETQ. This CDR3 is 14 amino acids long. The CDR3 sequence is CASSLRRGSYEQYF. The variable domain in full, with the rest retrieved from reference TRBV5-1 and TRBJ2-7, is KAGVTQTPRYLIKTRGQQVTLSCSPISGHRSVSWYQQTPGQGLQFLFEYFSETQRNKGNFPGRFSGRQFSNSRSEMNVSTLELGDSALYLCASSLRRGSYEQYFGPGTRLTVT.